The 19 T cell receptor beta chains given below trace back to one sample, sequenced in a study of blood T cell repertoires in COVID-19. Profiling relied on immunoSEQ multiplex PCR, and the TCRdb table lists in-frame clones only, not all of them. The sample contains about 310,000 clones, approximately 89% of which appear only once. The sequenced sample was PBMCs or T cells enriched from blood (not recorded which). Receptors were obtained from a woman in her thirties who had recovered from COVID-19.

The chain combines TRBV4-1 with TRBJ1-2; TRBD1 might be the D (6 bases). CDR1 is MGHRA and CDR2 is YSYEKL in the germline V gene. V lost 3 bases and J lost 8, with 16 bases in between. The CDR3 covers 14 residues. This CDR3 reads CASSQGALTRGYTF. As DNA, the CDR3 is TGCGCCAGCAGCCAGGGGGCCCTTACCAGAGGCTACACCTTC.

V is TRBV12-3 or TRBV12-4 and J is TRBJ2-5; TRBD1 might be the D (5 bases). This CDR3 is 13 amino acids long. The V gene lost 4 bases and the J gene lost 5 bases, with 11 bases spanning the gap. DNA of the CDR3: TGTGCCAGCAGTTACGCTGGGGCTGAGACCCAGTACTTC. It translates to CASSYAGAETQYF.

The V call is TRBV30, the J call TRBJ2-2, with TRBD2 matching over 11 bases. In germline, CDR1 is GTSNPN, CDR2 SVGIG (reference sequence). V lost 0 bases to trimming and J lost 6 bases; unmatched junction nucleotides: 3. CDR3 size: 15 residues. The DNA of the CDR3 is TGTGCCTGGAGTGTCTTAGCGGGAGGGTCCGGGGAGCTGTTTTTT. Translating it yields CAWSVLAGGSGELFF.

The rearrangement joins TRBV3-1 (or the pseudogene TRBV3-2) to TRBJ1-1, with unresolved D. Trimming removed 4 bases from V and 1 base from J, with 7 bases in between. The germline gives CDR1 LGHDT, CDR2 YNNKEL (reference sequence). The CDR3 has 13 residues. The CDR3 DNA sequence: TGTGCCAGCAGCCTGAGGGCGAACACTGAAGCTTTCTTT. Residues: CASSLRANTEAFF.

The V call is TRBV2, the J call TRBJ2-1, with D uncertain. The germline gives CDR1 SNHLY, CDR2 FYNNEI. The CDR3 is made up of 17 amino acids. The CDR3 sequence: CDQLTTSLSTHYNEQFF. The CDR3 DNA sequence: TGTGACCAGCTCACGACTTCCCTCTCTACCCATTACAATGAGCAGTTCTTC.

V gene TRBV10-3 combines with J gene TRBJ1-5; maybe TRBD1 (6 bases). Trimming shortened V by 4 bases and J by 0 bases, and 7 bases separated the two germline ends. CDR1 is ENHRY, CDR2 SYGVKD, per germline. The CDR3 length is 14 residues. The CDR3 loop reads CAISADSSNQPQHF. The DNA for the CDR3 is TGTGCCATCAGTGCGGACAGTAGCAATCAGCCCCAGCATTTT.

The genes are TRBV5-1 and TRBJ2-1; tentatively, D is TRBD1 (8 bases). V lost 0 bases, J lost 9 bases, and 16 bases lay in between. The CDR3 has 15 amino acids. Germline values: CDR1 SGHRS, CDR2 YFSETQ. CDR3 DNA sequence: TGCGCCAGCAGCTTGGTTGTGACAGGGGAGGGTGAGCAGTTCTTC. This sequence encodes CASSLVVTGEGEQFF.

This clone was observed a single time. The CDR3 nucleotides are TGCGCCAGCAGCCAATCATGGACGGACTCCTCCTACGAGCAGTACTTC. Protein sequence: CASSQSWTDSSYEQYF. V and J are TRBV4-3 and TRBJ2-7; weak D call: TRBD2 (5 bases). Trimming stripped 2 bases from V and 0 bases from J, with 14 bases between. Germline assignment: CDR1 LGHNA and CDR2 YSLEER. The CDR3 is 16 residues long.

V usage is TRBV4-1 and J usage is TRBJ2-7; unclear D gene. The V gene lost 4 bases and the J gene lost 1 base, with 11 bases spanning the gap. This CDR3 spans 14 amino acids. CDR1 is MGHRA, CDR2 YSYEKL, per germline. CDR3 coding DNA: TGCGCCAGCAGCCGGTACTTAGCTTCCTACGAGCAGTACTTC. This codes for CASSRYLASYEQYF.

The CDR3 DNA reads as TGTGCCATCAGTGATTTGAGGACAGGCGACTCTGGAAACACCATATATTTT. Protein product: CAISDLRTGDSGNTIYF. V is TRBV10-3 and J is TRBJ1-3; 7 bases align to TRBD1. Germline values: CDR1 ENHRY, CDR2 SYGVKD. J lost 0 bases, V lost 3 bases, and 8 bases had no gene match. This CDR3 contains 17 residues.

The sample holds a few counts of this clone. This chain uses TRBV28 with TRBJ2-7; 8 bases fit TRBD1. CDR3 length: 17 amino acids. In germline, CDR1 is MDHEN, CDR2 SYDVKM. V shed 3 bases and J 2 bases; nucleotides not matched to a gene: 12. The CDR3 is CASSLRQGAPSTYEQYF. The CDR3 DNA is TGTGCCAGCAGTTTGAGGCAGGGGGCCCCGTCTACCTACGAGCAGTACTTC.

This chain uses TRBV12-3 or TRBV12-4 with TRBJ2-2, with no clear D. The CDR3 loop spans 11 amino acids. V dropped 3 bases and J dropped 8 bases, with 4 bases sitting between them. In DNA, the CDR3 is TGTGCCAGCAGTTTCGTGGGGGAGCTGTTTTTT. Protein: CASSFVGELFF.

CDR3 residues: CASSPTPGQLNYGYTF. In DNA, the CDR3 is TGTGCCAGCAGCCCAACCCCGGGACAGTTAAACTATGGCTACACCTTC. This chain uses TRBV4-2 with TRBJ1-2; 7 positions agree with TRBD1. Germline lookup yields CDR1 LGHNA and CDR2 YNFKEQ. This CDR3 has 16 residues. V lost 4 bases and J lost 2; bases outside the gene matches: 10.

This clone was found a few times. Other DNA sequences within the sample encode an identical CDR3. V usage is TRBV28 and J usage is TRBJ1-5; 7 bases are shared with TRBD1. V was clipped by 3 bases and J by 2 bases; unmatched bases: 4. The CDR3 is 15 amino acids. Per germline, CDR1 MDHEN and CDR2 SYDVKM. The CDR3 DNA reads as TGTGCCAGCAGTTTGCCCACAGGGGGCAATCAGCCCCAGCATTTT. Its translation is CASSLPTGGNQPQHF.

The chain combines TRBV18 with TRBJ2-7, with 8 bases aligning to TRBD1. V was pared by 4 bases and J by 6 bases, with 8 bases of the junction left unmatched. Germline CDR1 reads KGHSH; CDR2 reads LQKENI. CDR3 length: 14 residues. CDR3 in DNA: TGTGCCAGCTCACTTGGGACAGGCCGAGGCGAGCAGTACTTC. Protein: CASSLGTGRGEQYF.

The V gene is TRBV18, the J gene TRBJ1-1, with D unclear. The germline CDR1 and CDR2 sequences are KGHSH and LQKENI. The CDR3 runs to 13 residues. V shed 2 bases and J shed 7 bases, with 11 bases lying between them. The CDR3 DNA reads TGTGCCAGCTCACCAATCGGAGCGGATGAAGCTTTCTTT. Its translation is CASSPIGADEAFF.

The chain couples TRBV5-4 to TRBJ2-2; TRBD2 agrees at 9 bases. CDR3 length equals 19 residues. V was pared by 4 bases and J by 6 bases, with 19 bases of the junction left unmatched. CDR1 SGHNT and CDR2 YYREEE come from the germline V gene (reference sequence). The CDR3 loop reads CASSPSPASGAIGAGELFF. In DNA, the CDR3 is TGTGCCAGCAGCCCCTCCCCGGCTAGCGGGGCGATCGGTGCCGGGGAGCTGTTTTTT.

J is TRBJ2-7 and V is TRBV14; the D gene is possibly TRBD2 (8 bases). Germline CDR1 and CDR2: SGHDN and FVKESK. The CDR3 runs to 15 residues. V lost 4 bases to trimming and J lost 7 bases, with 20 bases between them. The CDR3 coding sequence is TGTGCCAGCAGCCCCCAGGTGGTAGCGGGACAGGAGCAGTACTTC. Amino acids: CASSPQVVAGQEQYF.

This chain's CDR3 is CASSLYRTGNGYGYTF. CDR3 DNA: TGTGCCAGCAGTTTATATAGGACAGGGAACGGCTATGGCTACACCTTC. The chain recombines TRBV28 with TRBJ1-2, with TRBD1 matching 8 bases. This CDR3 contains 16 residues. The germline CDR1 and CDR2 sequences are MDHEN and SYDVKM. Trimming took 1 base from V and 4 from J; bases not matched to a gene: 8.